The 30 T cell receptor beta chains given below trace back to one sample, sequenced in a study of T cells in Graves' hyperthyroidism and ophthalmopathy. RNA transcripts yielded amplified TCR beta CDR3 regions. The HTBI primer set was used in a first-round RT-PCR of the TCR CDR3. TCRdb used MiXCR to reprocess the multiplex PCR reads, holding one entry per CDR3 protein. The data hold hundreds of thousands of distinct CDR3 sequences, with 35% observed a single time. Input material: blood. Source of these receptors: a woman between 40 and 55 years old with Graves' hyperthyroidism.

The chain joins TRBV15 to TRBJ1-1, with D unclear. CDR1 is LNHNV and CDR2 is YYDKDF in the germline V gene (reference sequence). The CDR3 runs 15 residues. V lost 3 bases, J lost 1 base, and 12 bases lay in between. This chain's CDR3 is CATSSRLVGNTEAFF. The DNA for the CDR3 is TGTGCCACCAGCAGCCGTCTCGTGGGGAACACTGAAGCTTTCTTT.

This clonotype occurred many times. The gene calls are TRBV12-3 or TRBV12-4 and TRBJ1-3; D call uncertain. CDR3 length equals 14 residues. Trimming stripped 7 bases from V and 0 bases from J, with 10 bases between. CDR3 sequence reads: CASILDLSGNTIYF. CDR3 DNA: TGTGCCAGCATCCTGGACCTCTCTGGAAACACCATATATTTT.

V gene TRBV10-2 combines with J gene TRBJ2-4; a possible D gene is TRBD1 (6 bases). The CDR3 length is 13 residues. Per the germline V gene, CDR1 is WSHSY and CDR2 is SAAADI. With 6 bases removed from V and 3 bases from J, the gap between germline ends came to 9 bases. CDR3 sequence: CASSQGSKNIQYF. In DNA form, the CDR3 reads TGCGCCAGCAGCCAGGGGAGCAAAAACATTCAGTACTTC.

This clonotype showed up many times. The CDR3 DNA reads TGTGCCAGTAGCCCTCGGTTAGAAACAGGGTTCAAGGGCTACACCTTC. Its protein product is CASSPRLETGFKGYTF. This rearrangement joins TRBV19 to TRBJ1-2; tentative D call: TRBD1 (6 bases). Germline V gives CDR1 LNHDA, CDR2 SQIVND (reference sequence). This CDR3 region has 16 residues. V was clipped by 6 bases and J by 8 bases, with 25 bases between them.

In its sample, this clonotype was seen many times. The rearrangement joins TRBV12-3 or TRBV12-4 to TRBJ2-7; no definite D call. This CDR3 is 14 amino acids long. V was pared by 4 bases and J by 7 bases, with 17 bases between. CDR3 DNA sequence: TGTGCCAGCAGTTCACGGACGGCCTTTTCAGAGCAGTACTTC. Protein product: CASSSRTAFSEQYF.

The rearrangement uses TRBV6-5 and TRBJ2-3; D is undetermined. The CDR3 covers 12 residues. V gave up 6 bases and J gave up 0 bases, with 4 bases separating them. The V gene's germline CDR1 is MNHEY and CDR2 SVGAGI. The CDR3: CASRMSTDTQYF. DNA for the CDR3: TGTGCCAGCAGAATGAGCACAGATACGCAGTATTTT.

This clonotype has a count of ten or more. This chain uses TRBV14 with TRBJ1-3; D gene unclear. V was pared by 0 bases and J by 4 bases, with 4 bases between. CDR3 size: 13 residues. CDR1 SGHDN and CDR2 FVKESK come from the germline V gene. CDR3 coding DNA: TGTGCCAGCAGCCAAGATTGGGGAAACACCATATATTTT. Translating gives CASSQDWGNTIYF.

The rearrangement uses TRBV5-1 and TRBJ2-5, with D possibly TRBD1 on 6 matching bases. The CDR3 runs to 17 residues. V was trimmed by 1 base and J by 5 bases, leaving 21 bases between them. Germline V gene data show CDR1 as SGHRS and CDR2 as YFSETQ. Here the CDR3 reads CASSLPAQGTGRETQYF. CDR3 DNA: TGCGCCAGCAGCTTGCCCGCACAGGGTACAGGGCGGGAGACCCAGTACTTC.

This clonotype was picked up many times. The chain links TRBV12-3 or TRBV12-4 to TRBJ1-5; D unresolved. The CDR3 extends over 14 amino acids. With 5 bases removed from V and 10 bases from J, the gap between germline ends came to 18 bases. The CDR3 spells CASSRASSGNPQHF. The DNA of the CDR3 is TGTGCCAGCAGTCGGGCCTCCTCCGGAAATCCCCAGCATTTT.

In its sample, this clonotype was seen a few times. The V gene is TRBV19, the J gene TRBJ1-4; 7 positions agree with TRBD1. V shed 5 bases, J shed 8 bases, and the junction held 14 bases outside the gene matches. Germline V gene lookup returns CDR1 LNHDA and CDR2 SQIVND (reference sequence). This CDR3 region has 16 residues. Written as DNA, the CDR3 is TGTGCCAGTAGTCCGATGTCCGAGACAGGGTACGAAAAACTGTTTTTT. This encodes CASSPMSETGYEKLFF.

This clonotype was observed a handful of times. This chain links TRBV2 with TRBJ2-7; 10 bases fit TRBD2. This CDR3 has 17 residues. Germline V lookup: CDR1 SNHLY, CDR2 FYNNEI. J lost 4 bases, V lost 1 base, and 10 bases had no gene match. The CDR3 loop is CASSEVSLAGVSYEQYF. CDR3 in DNA: TGTGCCAGCAGTGAAGTTTCCCTAGCGGGAGTATCTTACGAGCAGTACTTC.

This clonotype was counted only a few times. The chain combines TRBV29-1 with TRBJ1-5, with a tentative D call TRBD1 (6 bases). Germline values: CDR1 SQVTM, CDR2 ANQGSEA. The CDR3 contains 13 residues. V dropped 4 bases and J dropped 2 bases, with 9 bases sitting between them. The CDR3 coding sequence is TGCAGCGTTGCAGGGGCAGGCAATCAGCCCCAGCATTTT. This translates into CSVAGAGNQPQHF. Full variable domain (missing parts from reference TRBV29-1 and TRBJ1-5): SAVISQKPSRDICQRGTSLTIQCQVDSQVTMMFWYRQQPGQSLTLIATANQGSEATYESGFVIDKFPISRPNLTFSTLTVSNMSPEDSSIYLCSVAGAGNQPQHFGDGTRLSIL.

The gene calls are TRBV7-9 and TRBJ2-7; 11 nucleotides agree with TRBD1. Trimming at V came to 8 bases and at J to 7 bases, leaving 4 bases not matched to a gene. This CDR3 comprises 12 residues. Germline CDR1 reads SEHNR; CDR2 reads FQNEAQ (reference sequence). The CDR3 here is CASGQGAEEQYF. DNA of the CDR3: TGTGCCAGCGGACAGGGGGCAGAAGAGCAGTACTTC. The full variable domain, with the rest looked up from reference TRBV7-9 and TRBJ2-7, is DTGVSQNPRHKITKRGQNVTFRCDPISEHNRLYWYRQTLGQGPEFLTYFQNEAQLEKSRLLSDRFSAERPKGSFSTLEIQRTEQGDSAMYLCASGQGAEEQYFGPGTRLTVT.

The sample holds many counts of this clonotype. V and J are TRBV24-1 and TRBJ2-6; perhaps TRBD2 as D (6 bases). Germline loops: CDR1 KGHDR, CDR2 SFDVKD. V was pared by 2 bases and J by 3 bases, with 7 bases between. This CDR3 comprises 15 residues. CDR3 nucleotide sequence: TGTGCCACCAGTGATTCGGGAGATGGGGCCAACGTCCTGACTTTC. It codes for CATSDSGDGANVLTF.

This chain connects TRBV27 to TRBJ1-2; D call uncertain. Germline V lookup: CDR1 MNHEY, CDR2 SMNVEV (reference sequence). This CDR3 is 13 amino acids long. V lost 4 bases and J 6 bases, leaving 12 bases between the germline ends. The CDR3 DNA follows: TGTGCCAGCAGTTCAAATGGGCTCGATGGCTACACCTTC. This gives the protein CASSSNGLDGYTF.

Turning to this clonotype: At one of its ends the junction is not consistent with the germline gene, which may arise from a read error. The rearrangement links TRBV2 to TRBJ1-2; 7 bases align to TRBD1. CDR1 and CDR2 from the germline V gene are SNHLY and FYNNEI. CDR3 length equals 15 residues. CDR3 in amino acids: CASSAGQSILYCYTF. CDR3 coding DNA: TGTGCCAGCAGCGCGGGACAGTCTATACTCTATTGCTACACCTTC.

This chain joins TRBV6-5 and TRBJ1-4, with D hard to call. Deletions cut 6 bases from V and 13 bases from J, with 24 bases between. In germline, CDR1 is MNHEY, CDR2 SVGAGI. The CDR3 has 15 amino acids. The CDR3 region has the DNA TGTGCCAGCAGCCCGTCAGGCTTTATGACGAAAACACTGTTTTTT. It translates to CASSPSGFMTKTLFF.

This clonotype has at least ten counts. V usage is TRBV25-1 and J usage is TRBJ2-5; 12 bases agree with TRBD2. With V trimmed by 4 bases and J by 3 bases, 6 bases remained unmatched. The CDR3 has 16 residues. Germline assignment: CDR1 MGHDK and CDR2 SYGVNS. Here the CDR3 DNA reads TGTGCCAGCAGTGGGCCGACTAGCGGGGGTGAAGAGACCCAGTACTTC. It yields the protein CASSGPTSGGEETQYF.

In this sample, this clonotype turned up many times. The J gene is TRBJ1-1, the V gene TRBV7-9; a possible D gene is TRBD1 (6 bases). Germline V gene lookup returns CDR1 SEHNR and CDR2 FQNEAQ (reference sequence). V gave up 8 bases and J gave up 6 bases, with 13 bases separating them. This CDR3 is 12 amino acids long. The CDR3 here is CASSQGGAEAFF. CDR3 sequence (DNA): TGTGCCAGCTCCCAAGGGGGGGCTGAAGCTTTCTTT.

This clonotype was recorded many times. The chain joins TRBV4-3 to TRBJ1-5; D gene uncertain. Germline V lookup: CDR1 LGHNA, CDR2 YSLEER. The V end lost 0 bases, the J end lost 3 bases, and 6 bases lay between the germline ends. The CDR3 has 14 amino acids. This CDR3 reads CASSQDNNNQPQHF. DNA for the CDR3: TGCGCCAGCAGCCAAGATAACAACAATCAGCCCCAGCATTTT.

This clonotype was observed many times. This rearrangement joins TRBV10-3 to TRBJ1-5; D is ambiguous. V was shortened by 5 bases and J by 0 bases, with 14 bases between the two germline ends. This CDR3 spans 16 amino acids. Germline V CDR1 and CDR2: ENHRY, SYGVKD. CDR3 nucleotides: TGTGCCATCAGTCGATATGCTGGAGTTAGCAATCAGCCCCAGCATTTT. Translation: CAISRYAGVSNQPQHF.

The V and J genes are TRBV10-3 and TRBJ1-1; D is unresolved. CDR3 length: 15 residues. CDR1 and CDR2 from the germline V gene are ENHRY and SYGVKD. Trimming stripped 4 bases from V and 4 bases from J, with 16 bases between. CDR3 sequence reads: CAISASGSPSTEAFF. CDR3 nucleotides: TGTGCCATCAGTGCTTCGGGCAGCCCTAGCACTGAAGCTTTCTTT.

This clonotype was observed at least ten times. The J gene is TRBJ1-1, the V gene TRBV19; D is unresolved. The CDR3 runs 15 residues. The germline gives CDR1 LNHDA, CDR2 SQIVND (reference sequence). The V end lost 9 bases, the J end lost 0 bases, and 17 bases lay between the germline ends. CDR3 sequence reads: CASLLDGGMNTEAFF. Written as DNA, the CDR3 is TGTGCCAGCCTGCTGGATGGCGGAATGAACACTGAAGCTTTCTTT.

This chain uses TRBV10-3 with TRBJ2-5; 7 nucleotides match TRBD2. Trimming cost V 0 bases and J 1 base; bases outside gene matches: 8. Germline CDR1 is ENHRY and CDR2 is SYGVKD. The CDR3 sequence is 17 residues long. The CDR3: CAISESRLAAIQETQYF. Written as DNA, the CDR3 is TGTGCCATCAGTGAGTCAAGACTAGCAGCGATCCAAGAGACCCAGTACTTC.

This clonotype occurred many times. The chain carries TRBV7-2 and TRBJ2-5, with D perhaps given as TRBD1 or TRBD2 (5 bases each). The CDR3 covers 14 residues. From germline, CDR1 is SGHTA and CDR2 FQGNSA. Trimming removed 3 bases from V and 2 bases from J, with 10 bases in between. DNA of the CDR3: TGTGCCAGCAGCTTCTCGGGGCCTCAAGAGACCCAGTACTTC. It is translated as CASSFSGPQETQYF.

Ten or more counts support this clonotype. The J gene is TRBJ2-2, the V gene TRBV24-1; 8 positions agree with TRBD2. V gave up 4 bases and J gave up 4 bases; unmatched junction bases: 10. The CDR3 loop spans 17 amino acids. Germline CDR1 reads KGHDR; CDR2 reads SFDVKD. CDR3 DNA sequence: TGTGCCACCAGTGACTCCCCGGGAGGGACAAGCACCGGGGAGCTGTTTTTT. This sequence encodes CATSDSPGGTSTGELFF.

Remarks on this clonotype: The junction and the germline gene differ at one end; a read error may be behind it. V gene TRBV7-3 combines with J gene TRBJ1-1; TRBD1 agrees at 7 bases. CDR1 and CDR2 from the germline V gene are SGHTA and FQGTGA. CDR3 length: 19 amino acids. The CDR3 loop is CASSQHETGTTLRNTEAFF. DNA for the CDR3: TGCGCCAGCAGCCAACACGAGACAGGGACGACACTACGGAACACTGAAGCTTTCTTT.

The chain couples TRBV28 to TRBJ2-7; 7 bases align to TRBD2. Germline CDR1 reads MDHEN; CDR2 reads SYDVKM. V lost 9 bases, J lost 6 bases, and 14 bases stayed unmatched. The CDR3 is 14 amino acids. The CDR3 loop reads CASSVGGPDLEQYF. In DNA, the CDR3 is TGTGCCAGTTCGGTGGGAGGGCCCGACCTCGAGCAGTACTTC.

This clonotype appeared many times. The J gene is TRBJ2-7, the V gene TRBV5-1, with TRBD1 matching 8 bases. CDR3 length: 13 residues. V was clipped by 4 bases and J by 6 bases; unmatched bases: 6. Germline CDR1 reads SGHRS; CDR2 reads YFSETQ. The CDR3 loop reads CASSEGQGGEQYF. CDR3 bases: TGCGCCAGCAGCGAAGGACAGGGTGGCGAGCAGTACTTC. The whole variable domain, remainder taken from reference TRBV5-1 and TRBJ2-7, is KAGVTQTPRYLIKTRGQQVTLSCSPISGHRSVSWYQQTPGQGLQFLFEYFSETQRNKGNFPGRFSGRQFSNSRSEMNVSTLELGDSALYLCASSEGQGGEQYFGPGTRLTVT.

The genes are TRBV10-1 and TRBJ2-3; the D is unclear. The CDR3 runs 12 residues. CDR1 and CDR2 (germline): WNHNN, SYGVQD (reference sequence). The germline V and J ends were trimmed by 8 bases and 7 bases, with 13 bases remaining between them. This chain's CDR3 is CASGIGLNTQYF. The CDR3 region has the DNA TGCGCCAGCGGGATAGGTCTTAATACGCAGTATTTT.